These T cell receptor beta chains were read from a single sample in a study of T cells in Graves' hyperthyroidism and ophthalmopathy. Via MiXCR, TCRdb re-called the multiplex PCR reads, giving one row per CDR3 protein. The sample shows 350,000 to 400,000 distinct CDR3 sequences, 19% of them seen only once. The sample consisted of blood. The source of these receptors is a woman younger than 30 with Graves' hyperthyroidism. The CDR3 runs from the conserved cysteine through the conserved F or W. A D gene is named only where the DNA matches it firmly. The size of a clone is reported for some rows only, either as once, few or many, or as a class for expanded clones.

CDR3 DNA: TGTGCCAGCACCCAGGGGTACGAGCAGTACTTC; CDR3 protein: CASTQGYEQYF; J gene: TRBJ2-7; clone size: many; D gene: NA; V gene: TRBV28; CDR3 length: 11
CDR3 DNA: TGCGTCAGCAGCTTGGTTGACAGGATTGGCTACACCTTC; CDR3 protein: CVSSLVDRIGYTF; J gene: TRBJ1-2; clone size: many; D gene: NA; V gene: TRBV5-1; CDR3 length: 13
CDR3 DNA: TGCAGTGCTAGAGGTTCAGGACCTCATAGCAATCAGCCCCAGCATTTT; CDR3 protein: CSARGSGPHSNQPQHF; J gene: TRBJ1-5; clone size: many; D gene: NA; V gene: TRBV20-1; CDR3 length: 16
CDR3 DNA: TGTGCCAGCACCGGCGGGGAACCCTATGGCTACACCTTC; CDR3 protein: CASTGGEPYGYTF; J gene: TRBJ1-2; clone size: many; D gene: NA; V gene: TRBV2; CDR3 length: 13
CDR3 DNA: TGTGCCAGCAGTTTAGGCACCCTCAATCAGCCCCAGCATTTT; CDR3 protein: CASSLGTLNQPQHF; J gene: TRBJ1-5; clone size: many; D gene: NA; V gene: TRBV12-3/TRBV12-4; CDR3 length: 14
CDR3 DNA: TGTGCCAGTAGTATAGCGGCGCTGGGGGCCCAGCATTTT; CDR3 protein: CASSIAALGAQHF; J gene: TRBJ1-5; clone size: many; D gene: NA; V gene: TRBV19; CDR3 length: 13
CDR3 DNA: TGTGCCAGCAGTTATGACAGAACGTCCGGGGAGCTGTTTTTT; CDR3 protein: CASSYDRTSGELFF; J gene: TRBJ2-2; clone size: NA; D gene: NA; V gene: TRBV6-2/TRBV6-3; CDR3 length: 14
CDR3 DNA: TGTGCCAGCAATCAGCGGACAGCCCTCATCAGCTACACCTTC; CDR3 protein: CASNQRTALISYTF; J gene: TRBJ1-2; clone size: NA; D gene: NA; V gene: TRBV6-2/TRBV6-3; CDR3 length: 14
CDR3 DNA: TGCGCCAGCAGCTTGGGAGGGGCCATAAAGACCCAGTACTTC; CDR3 protein: CASSLGGAIKTQYF; J gene: TRBJ2-5; clone size: many; D gene: NA; V gene: TRBV5-1; CDR3 length: 14
CDR3 DNA: TGTGCCAGCAGTTTGGCCCCGAACACCGGGGAGCTGTTTTTT; CDR3 protein: CASSLAPNTGELFF; J gene: TRBJ2-2; clone size: many; D gene: NA; V gene: TRBV27; CDR3 length: 14
CDR3 DNA: TGTGCCAGCTCTACGACAGTTAGCAATCAGCCCCAGCATTTT; CDR3 protein: CASSTTVSNQPQHF; J gene: TRBJ1-5; clone size: few; D gene: NA; V gene: TRBV18; CDR3 length: 14
CDR3 DNA: TGTGCCAGCAGCCAAGGAGGAGGGGACCAAGAGACCCAGTACTTC; CDR3 protein: CASSQGGGDQETQYF; J gene: TRBJ2-5; clone size: many; D gene: NA; V gene: TRBV4-2; CDR3 length: 15
CDR3 DNA: TGTGCCAGCAGTGAAGGGGTAGGAGTCACTGAAGCTTTCTTT; CDR3 protein: CASSEGVGVTEAFF; J gene: TRBJ1-1; clone size: many; D gene: NA; V gene: TRBV2; CDR3 length: 14
CDR3 DNA: TGTGCCAGCAGATCGATACAGGGAGAGACTGAAGCTTTCTTT; CDR3 protein: CASRSIQGETEAFF; J gene: TRBJ1-1; clone size: many; D gene: NA; V gene: TRBV6-1; CDR3 length: 14
CDR3 DNA: TGCAGTGCTAGCTCTCCGGAGACCCAGTACTTC; CDR3 protein: CSASSPETQYF; J gene: TRBJ2-5; clone size: many; D gene: NA; V gene: TRBV20-1; CDR3 length: 11
CDR3 DNA: TGTGCCAGCAGTTTTATAGGGAAAGACGAGCAGTACTTC; CDR3 protein: CASSFIGKDEQYF; J gene: TRBJ2-7; clone size: many; D gene: NA; V gene: TRBV28; CDR3 length: 13
CDR3 DNA: TGTGCCAGCAGGAGCGGGGTATCTGGGGAGCTGTTTTTT; CDR3 protein: CASRSGVSGELFF; J gene: TRBJ2-2; clone size: many; D gene: TRBD2; V gene: TRBV2; CDR3 length: 13
CDR3 DNA: TGTGCCAGCCCCACTAGCGGGGGGACGAACACCGGGGAGCTGTTTTTT; CDR3 protein: CASPTSGGTNTGELFF; J gene: TRBJ2-2; clone size: many; D gene: TRBD2; V gene: TRBV6-5; CDR3 length: 16
CDR3 DNA: TGTGCCAGCAGTGCCGGAGGTGGGGGGCTTTCTGAGAACACCATATATTTT; CDR3 protein: CASSAGGGGLSENTIYF; J gene: TRBJ1-3; clone size: many; D gene: NA; V gene: TRBV12-3/TRBV12-4; CDR3 length: 17
CDR3 DNA: TGTGCCAGCAGTGCCGGGCCCACGGGAAACATTCAGTACTTC; CDR3 protein: CASSAGPTGNIQYF; J gene: TRBJ2-4; clone size: many; D gene: NA; V gene: TRBV28; CDR3 length: 14
CDR3 DNA: TGTGCCAGCAGTTACGGGTCTGGGGGACGTGGCAATCAGCCCCAGCATTTT; CDR3 protein: CASSYGSGGRGNQPQHF; J gene: TRBJ1-5; clone size: many; D gene: NA; V gene: TRBV6-2/TRBV6-3; CDR3 length: 17
CDR3 DNA: TGCGCCAGCAGTGCTTCGACTCCGGCTCGGGAGCAGTACTTC; CDR3 protein: CASSASTPAREQYF; J gene: TRBJ2-7; clone size: many; D gene: NA; V gene: TRBV5-1; CDR3 length: 14
CDR3 DNA: TGCAGCGTTGAATCCGGTCGTAGCGGGTTTAGCATTCAGTACTTC; CDR3 protein: CSVESGRSGFSIQYF; J gene: TRBJ2-4; clone size: many; D gene: TRBD2; V gene: TRBV29-1; CDR3 length: 15
CDR3 DNA: TGCGCCAGCAGCCAAGTCGAAGGAAGCGGCTACACCTTC; CDR3 protein: CASSQVEGSGYTF; J gene: TRBJ1-2; clone size: NA; D gene: NA; V gene: TRBV4-1; CDR3 length: 13